Shown below are 28 T cell receptor beta chains from a single sample sequenced in a study of T cell responses to AZD1222 COVID-19 vaccine. Clones were sequenced by immunoSEQ multiplex PCR, and TCRdb holds only the in-frame ones, with some missing. The top ten clones hold under 7.5% of a sample with 45,000 to 60,000 clones, roughly 80% of them seen once. The specimen comprised peripheral blood, sampled on day 0 of AZD1222 vaccination. These receptors were collected from an adult in good health.

The table lists this clone with a few counts. The chain joins TRBV5-1 to TRBJ2-7, with TRBD1 identical over 7 bases. The germline CDR1 and CDR2 sequences are SGHRS and YFSETQ. There are 14 residues in the CDR3. V was pared by 0 bases and J by 5 bases, with 5 bases of the junction left unmatched. The chain's CDR3 is CASSLAPTGNEQYF. CDR3 DNA sequence: TGCGCCAGCAGCTTGGCCCCGACAGGGAACGAGCAGTACTTC.

The chain employs TRBV4-1 and TRBJ2-7, with D perhaps matching TRBD1 (6 bases). The V gene's germline CDR1 is MGHRA and CDR2 YSYEKL. The CDR3 is made up of 16 amino acids. Trimming took 0 bases from V and 3 from J, leaving 15 bases between them. CDR3: CASSQEGHPRGYEQYF. CDR3 DNA sequence: TGCGCCAGCAGCCAAGAAGGGCACCCCAGGGGCTACGAGCAGTACTTC.

The rearrangement links TRBV5-1 to TRBJ1-3; unclear D gene. Trimming stripped 4 bases from V and 0 bases from J, with 8 bases between. The CDR3 loop spans 14 amino acids. Germline CDR1 reads SGHRS; CDR2 reads YFSETQ. The CDR3 spells CASSPGSSGNTIYF. CDR3 DNA: TGCGCCAGCAGCCCCGGGAGCTCTGGAAACACCATATATTTT.

The chain's CDR3 is CASYRGLAGGNEQFF. CDR3 DNA sequence: TGCGCCAGCTACCGGGGACTAGCGGGAGGCAATGAGCAGTTCTTC. The rearrangement joins TRBV10-2 to TRBJ2-1; TRBD2 agrees at 15 bases. V gave up 8 bases and J gave up 6 bases; unmatched junction bases: 5. Germline V gene data show CDR1 as WSHSY and CDR2 as SAAADI. The CDR3 has 15 residues.

The chain joins TRBV27 to TRBJ1-5; D is unclear. The CDR3 consists of 15 residues. CDR1 is MNHEY and CDR2 is SMNVEV in the germline V gene (reference sequence). V was shortened by 2 bases and J by 0 bases, with 8 bases between the two germline ends. CDR3: CASSLNQNSNQPQHF. The CDR3 bases are TGTGCCAGCAGTTTAAACCAGAATAGCAATCAGCCCCAGCATTTT.

The table lists this clone with a few counts. The CDR3 bases are TGTGCCAGCTCACCAGGCAGCTACAATGAGCAGTTCTTC. Translated, it gives CASSPGSYNEQFF. This chain joins TRBV18 and TRBJ2-1; D call uncertain. Germline CDR1 reads KGHSH; CDR2 reads LQKENI. The CDR3 is 13 amino acids. Trimming left V 2 bases short and J 3 bases short, with 5 bases between.

The V and J genes are TRBV28 and TRBJ1-2; tentatively, D is TRBD1 (5 bases). Germline V CDR1 and CDR2: MDHEN, SYDVKM. With 3 bases removed from V and 5 bases from J, the gap between germline ends came to 10 bases. The CDR3 runs to 13 residues. The chain's CDR3 is CASSLGGEYGYTF. Here the CDR3 DNA reads TGTGCCAGCAGTTTGGGGGGTGAATATGGCTACACCTTC.

V gene TRBV30 combines with J gene TRBJ2-7; 9 bases match TRBD2. The CDR3 covers 14 residues. Germline CDR1 GTSNPN, CDR2 SVGIG (reference sequence). V trimming: 7 bases; J trimming: 1 base; junction bases outside the gene matches: 8. CDR3 in amino acids: CALMTSGNSYEQYF. DNA for the CDR3: TGTGCCTTGATGACTAGCGGCAATTCCTACGAGCAGTACTTC.

This clone is a singleton in its sample. V is TRBV10-3 and J is TRBJ1-2; D uncertain. The CDR3 contains 15 residues. Germline loops: CDR1 ENHRY, CDR2 SYGVKD. Trimming shortened V by 10 bases and J by 7 bases, and 25 bases separated the two germline ends. CDR3 coding DNA: TGTGCCACGTTCACAGTGGGGAGGTCCCCCCTTGGCTACACCTTC. Protein sequence: CATFTVGRSPLGYTF.

This chain joins TRBV5-6 and TRBJ1-6; 7 nucleotides align to TRBD1. This CDR3 has 14 amino acids. After removal of 3 bases from V and 6 bases from J, the junction contained 3 bases not matched to a gene. CDR1 and CDR2 from the germline V gene are SGHDT and YYEEEE. CDR3 in amino acids: CASSWDRGNSPLHF. The CDR3 DNA is TGTGCCAGCAGCTGGGACAGAGGTAATTCACCCCTCCACTTT.

This chain links TRBV24-1 with TRBJ2-2; tentative D call: TRBD1 (6 bases). CDR1 and CDR2 (germline): KGHDR, SFDVKD. The CDR3 is 14 amino acids. Trimming stripped 6 bases from V and 6 bases from J, with 13 bases between. The CDR3 DNA reads as TGTGCCACCAGTCCGGACAGTAGGGCCGGGGAGCTGTTTTTT. As protein: CATSPDSRAGELFF.

This clone was observed a handful of times. This chain joins TRBV28 and TRBJ2-1; perhaps TRBD2 as D (6 bases). The V and J ends lost 8 bases and 4 bases respectively, with 12 bases between them. CDR1 is MDHEN and CDR2 is SYDVKM in the germline V gene. This CDR3 region has 13 residues. The CDR3 reads CASADYTYNEQFF. CDR3 nucleotide sequence: TGTGCCAGCGCGGACTATACTTACAATGAGCAGTTCTTC.

This sequence joins TRBV5-4 and TRBJ2-7; 7 nucleotides align to TRBD1. The germline CDR1 and CDR2 sequences are SGHNT and YYREEE (reference sequence). The V and J ends lost 5 bases and 2 bases, in that order; junction bases with no gene match: 7. The CDR3 sequence is 14 residues long. CDR3 residues: CASRAGTEAYEQYV. DNA of the CDR3: TGTGCCAGCAGAGCCGGGACAGAGGCCTACGAGCAGTACGTC.

Only a few counts were recorded for this clone. The chain's CDR3 is CASSMDRDYEQYF. The CDR3 DNA is TGTGCCTCCAGCATGGACAGGGACTACGAGCAGTACTTC. V and J are TRBV27 and TRBJ2-7; 8 positions match TRBD1. The CDR3 contains 13 residues. V shed 11 bases and J 3 bases; nucleotides not matched to a gene: 9. Germline V gene lookup returns CDR1 MNHEY and CDR2 SMNVEV (reference sequence).

The V gene is TRBV2, the J gene TRBJ1-2, with 11 nucleotides matching TRBD1. This CDR3 is built from 14 residues. The V segment lost 8 bases and the J segment 6 bases; nucleotides outside the gene matches: 8. Germline V gene sequence: CDR1 SNHLY, CDR2 FYNNEI. Here the CDR3 DNA reads TGTGCCAGCTCAAGGACAGGGGGCGGGAATGGCTACACCTTC. Residues: CASSRTGGGNGYTF.

In this sample, this clone is medium-sized. The rearrangement uses TRBV7-2 and TRBJ2-6; D uncertain. This CDR3 spans 14 amino acids. The germline CDR1 and CDR2 sequences are SGHTA and FQGNSA. Deletions cut 7 bases from V and 0 bases from J, with 7 bases between. CDR3 DNA sequence: TGTGCCAGCAACGAGCTCTCTGGGGCCAACGTCCTGACTTTC. Amino acids: CASNELSGANVLTF.

The chain recombines TRBV5-4 with TRBJ1-3; D gene ambiguous. With 3 bases removed from V and 3 bases from J, the gap between germline ends came to 10 bases. The CDR3 length is 14 residues. CDR1 SGHNT and CDR2 YYREEE come from the germline V gene (reference sequence). The CDR3 DNA is TGTGCCAGCAGCTCCGGACCGCATGGAAACACCATATATTTT. This codes for CASSSGPHGNTIYF.

The V and J genes are TRBV15 and TRBJ2-1; tentative D call: TRBD2 (5 bases). The germline CDR1 and CDR2 sequences are LNHNV and YYDKDF (reference sequence). V dropped 1 base and J dropped 3 bases, with 10 bases sitting between them. The length of the CDR3 is 15 residues. CDR3 in DNA: TGTGCCACCAGCAGAGTTGCCGGGATCTACAATGAGCAGTTCTTC. Encoded protein: CATSRVAGIYNEQFF.

This chain links TRBV15 with TRBJ2-7; D is perhaps TRBD1 (5 bases). The CDR3 totals 13 residues. The ends were cut back, 4 bases at V and 7 bases at J, with 14 bases in the middle. The germline V gene has CDR1 LNHNV and CDR2 YYDKDF (reference sequence). Written as DNA, the CDR3 is TGTGCCACCAGCATTCGAACAGGCTGGGAGCAGTACTTC. It yields the protein CATSIRTGWEQYF.

The CDR3 coding sequence is TGCGCCAGCAGCTCGGCTGCGGGGGCTAACTATGGCTACACCTTC. It codes for CASSSAAGANYGYTF. V and J are TRBV5-1 and TRBJ1-2; TRBD1 is a possible D gene (5 bases). Trimming pared 3 bases from V and 0 bases from J, leaving 12 bases between. The CDR3 consists of 15 residues. Germline CDR1 is SGHRS and CDR2 is YFSETQ.

This clone was counted a single time. This sequence joins TRBV7-9 and TRBJ2-7; D unresolved. The V end lost 5 bases, the J end lost 2 bases, and 19 bases lay between the germline ends. Germline assignment: CDR1 SEHNR and CDR2 FQNEAQ (reference sequence). This CDR3 region has 16 residues. The DNA of the CDR3 is TGTGCCAGCAGCCCGCTAGGGTTTGGCGAGACCTACGAGCAGTACTTC. Protein product: CASSPLGFGETYEQYF.

The CDR3 is CASSTLGQGAYAFF. DNA for the CDR3: TGTGCCAGCAGTACCCTCGGACAGGGGGCGTATGCTTTCTTT. The V call is TRBV11-2, the J call TRBJ1-1, with 11 bases fitting TRBD1. The CDR3 runs to 14 residues. Germline-derived CDR1 and CDR2 are SGHAT and FQNNGV. The junction had 11 bases not matched to a gene; V was cut back by 6 bases and J by 11 bases.

This chain joins TRBV7-8 and TRBJ2-7; D might be TRBD1 (6 bases). The germline V gene has CDR1 SGHVS and CDR2 FQNEAQ. This CDR3 has 15 amino acids. V was pared by 3 bases and J by 0 bases, with 12 bases between. The CDR3: CASSFLDRSSYEQYF. In DNA form, the CDR3 reads TGTGCCAGCAGCTTCCTCGACAGGTCCTCCTACGAGCAGTACTTC.

The V gene is TRBV12-5, the J gene TRBJ2-1; TRBD2 is a possible D gene (5 bases). Germline CDR1 reads LGHNT; CDR2 reads FRNRAP. The CDR3 length is 16 residues. V was shortened by 7 bases and J by 0 bases, with 16 bases between the two germline ends. This CDR3 is CASAHGLLSSYNEQFF. The CDR3 nucleotides are TGTGCTAGTGCCCATGGACTCCTGAGCTCCTACAATGAGCAGTTCTTC.

This clone was counted a few times. CDR3 nucleotides: TGTGCCAGCTCACCACCTGGCACGCCGCAAGAGACCCAGTACTTC. Amino acids: CASSPPGTPQETQYF. V is TRBV18 and J is TRBJ2-5; D gene unclear. This CDR3 spans 15 amino acids. Per germline, CDR1 KGHSH and CDR2 LQKENI. V was clipped by 0 bases and J by 2 bases, with 10 bases between them.

CDR3 bases: TGTGCCAGCAGTTTCCCAGACGGACCGTATAATGAAAAACTGTTTTTT. Residues: CASSFPDGPYNEKLFF. The chain joins TRBV28 to TRBJ1-4; D gene uncertain. Per the germline V gene, CDR1 is MDHEN and CDR2 is SYDVKM. V was clipped by 3 bases and J by 4 bases, with 15 bases between them. The CDR3 spans 16 residues.

V and J are TRBV14 and TRBJ1-1; possibly TRBD1 for D (5 bases). This CDR3 contains 15 residues. Trimming took 3 bases from V and 1 from J, leaving 12 bases between them. From germline, CDR1 is SGHDN and CDR2 FVKESK. The CDR3 spells CASSHRGHENTEAFF. In nucleotides, the CDR3 is TGTGCCAGCAGCCACCGCGGACATGAGAACACTGAAGCTTTCTTT.

The rearrangement links TRBV10-3 to TRBJ2-2; 11 bases match TRBD1. CDR1 ENHRY and CDR2 SYGVKD come from the germline V gene. The V gene end was trimmed by 6 bases and the J gene end by 5 bases; junction bases not matched to a gene: 5. The CDR3 has 15 residues. Here the CDR3 reads CAIRGTGGLTGELFF. CDR3 bases: TGTGCCATCAGGGGGACAGGGGGTTTGACCGGGGAGCTGTTTTTT.